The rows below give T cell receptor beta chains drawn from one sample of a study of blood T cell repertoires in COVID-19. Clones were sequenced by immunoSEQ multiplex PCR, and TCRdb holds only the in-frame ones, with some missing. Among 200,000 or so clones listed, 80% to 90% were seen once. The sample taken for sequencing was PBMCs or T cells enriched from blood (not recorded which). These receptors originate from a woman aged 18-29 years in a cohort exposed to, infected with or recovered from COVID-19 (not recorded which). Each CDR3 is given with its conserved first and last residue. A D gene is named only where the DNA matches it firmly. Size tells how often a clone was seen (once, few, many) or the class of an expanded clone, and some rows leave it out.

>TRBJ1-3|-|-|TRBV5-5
CASSPVGLALSGNTIYF
TGTGCCAGCAGCCCTGTGGGACTAGCCCTCTCTGGAAACACCATATATTTT
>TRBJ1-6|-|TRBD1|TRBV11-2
CASSFSDRGESLHF
TGTGCCAGCAGCTTTTCCGACAGGGGTGAATCCCTCCACTTT
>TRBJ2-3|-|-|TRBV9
CASSTYRGAGTDTQYF
TGTGCCAGCAGTACCTACCGGGGGGCCGGCACAGATACGCAGTATTTT
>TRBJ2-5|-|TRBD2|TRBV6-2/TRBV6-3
CASSPGLAGWAQETQYF
TGTGCCAGCAGTCCGGGACTAGCGGGGTGGGCCCAAGAGACCCAGTACTTC
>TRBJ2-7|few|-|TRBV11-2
CASSPGYGTYEQYF
TGTGCCAGCAGCCCAGGGTACGGTACCTACGAGCAGTACTTC
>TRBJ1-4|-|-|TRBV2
CASREAEEKLFF
TGTGCCAGCAGGGAAGCGGAGGAAAAACTGTTTTTT
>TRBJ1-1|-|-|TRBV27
CASSFDAGTEAFF
TGTGCCAGCAGTTTTGACGCGGGCACTGAAGCTTTCTTT
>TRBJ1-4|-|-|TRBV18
CASSPLFGGGDEKLFF
TGTGCCAGCTCACCCCTTTTCGGTGGCGGGGATGAAAAACTGTTTTTT
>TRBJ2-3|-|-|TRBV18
CASSPPVVSTDTQYF
TGTGCCAGCTCACCACCGGTAGTATCCACAGATACGCAGTATTTT
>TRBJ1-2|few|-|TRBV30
CAWSGGRGNYGYTF
TGTGCCTGGTCGGGAGGCAGGGGAAACTATGGCTACACCTTC
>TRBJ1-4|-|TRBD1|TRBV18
CASSPSTGDFKWMFF
TGTGCCAGCTCACCATCTACAGGGGACTTCAAATGGATGTTTTTT
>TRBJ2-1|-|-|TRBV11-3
CASSPQTSLSYNEQFF
TGTGCCAGCAGCCCCCAGACTAGTTTGTCGTACAATGAGCAGTTCTTC
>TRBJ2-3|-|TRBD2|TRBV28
CASSVGLALTDTQYF
TGTGCCAGCAGTGTGGGACTAGCTCTCACAGATACGCAGTATTTT
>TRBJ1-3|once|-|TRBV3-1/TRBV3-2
CASSPGGDGGNTIYF
TGTGCCAGCAGTCCCGGGGGGGATGGCGGAAACACCATATATTTT
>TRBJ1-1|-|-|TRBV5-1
CASSLEPARNTEAFF
TGCGCCAGCAGCTTGGAGCCTGCGCGGAACACTGAAGCTTTCTTT
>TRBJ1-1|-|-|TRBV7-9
CASSPGVRGHQPEAFF
TGTGCCAGCAGCCCCGGGGTCCGGGGACACCAACCTGAAGCTTTCTTT